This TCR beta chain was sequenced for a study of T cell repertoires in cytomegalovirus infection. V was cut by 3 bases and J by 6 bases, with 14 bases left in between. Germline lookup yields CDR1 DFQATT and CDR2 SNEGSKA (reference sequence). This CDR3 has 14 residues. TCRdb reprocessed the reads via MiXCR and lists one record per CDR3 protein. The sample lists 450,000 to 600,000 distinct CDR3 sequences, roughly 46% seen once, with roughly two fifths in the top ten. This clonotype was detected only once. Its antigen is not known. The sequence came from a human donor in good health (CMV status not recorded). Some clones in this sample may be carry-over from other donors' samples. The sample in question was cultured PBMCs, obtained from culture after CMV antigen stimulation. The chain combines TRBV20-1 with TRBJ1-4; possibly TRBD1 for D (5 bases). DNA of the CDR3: TGCAGTGCTAGGGACCCGGGGACGGATGAAAAACTGTTTTTT. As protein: CSARDPGTDEKLFF.